A selection of T cell receptor beta chains follows, all from one sample in a study of T cells in Graves' hyperthyroidism and ophthalmopathy. One entry per CDR3 protein, called by TCRdb with MiXCR from the multiplex PCR reads. Found here are roughly 750,000 distinct CDR3 sequences, around 15% of them singletons; the top ten hold approximately 8.4%. The sequenced sample was blood. Receptors originate from a young man with Graves' hyperthyroidism. Each CDR3 is given with its conserved first and last residue. Each record gives: D gene, V gene, clone size, J gene, CDR3 protein, CDR3 DNA. D genes are given only for firm matches. Size values are once, few and many counts, or a class for expanded clones, and some rows have none.

>TRBD1|TRBV5-5|few|TRBJ2-4
CASSLGGGDGVAKNIQYF
TGTGCCAGCAGCTTGGGAGGGGGCGATGGGGTAGCCAAAAACATTCAGTACTTC
>TRBD1|TRBV4-3|once|TRBJ2-7
CASSQFSGGSHEQYF
TGCGCCAGCAGCCAGTTCTCAGGGGGCTCCCACGAGCAGTACTTC
>NA|TRBV6-1|many|TRBJ2-3
CASSWTPSTDTQYF
TGTGCCAGCAGCTGGACACCTAGCACAGATACGCAGTATTTT
>NA|TRBV29-1|NA|TRBJ2-7
CSVEKRGVRYEQYF
TGCAGCGTTGAAAAAAGAGGTGTACGGTACGAGCAGTACTTC
>NA|TRBV6-1|NA|TRBJ2-7
CASSYEGVEQYF
TGTGCCAGCAGTTATGAAGGTGTCGAGCAGTACTTC
>NA|TRBV2|many|TRBJ1-6
CASSEAPGGGYSPLHF
TGTGCCAGCAGTGAAGCCCCGGGGGGTGGGTACTCACCCCTCCACTTT
>NA|TRBV20-1|many|TRBJ2-7
CSASRTAPSYEQYF
TGCAGTGCTAGTCGTACAGCGCCCTCCTACGAGCAGTACTTC
>NA|TRBV4-1|NA|TRBJ2-7
CASSQDPGLVTYEQYF
TGCGCCAGCAGCCAAGACCCGGGACTCGTTACCTACGAGCAGTACTTC
>NA|TRBV7-9|NA|TRBJ2-5
CASTPGRRGRETQYF
TGTGCCAGCACCCCGGGGAGGAGGGGGAGAGAGACCCAGTACTTC
>TRBD1|TRBV28|few|TRBJ1-1
CASSLGDRTTAEAFF
TGTGCCAGCAGTTTAGGGGACAGGACGACGGCTGAAGCTTTCTTT
>NA|TRBV28|many|TRBJ2-1
CASRTTGGIAGRSYNEQFF
TGTGCCAGCCGTACGACAGGGGGTATAGCGGGAAGGTCCTACAATGAGCAGTTCTTC
>TRBD1|TRBV7-8|many|TRBJ1-6
CASSYRQGPPLHF
TGTGCCAGCAGCTACCGACAGGGCCCACCCCTCCACTTT
>NA|TRBV12-3/TRBV12-4|many|TRBJ2-7
CASSSTGLGTYEQYF
TGTGCCAGCAGTTCAACGGGACTCGGTACCTACGAGCAGTACTTC
>TRBD1|TRBV20-1|NA|TRBJ1-4
CSAGQGAGNEKLFF
TGCAGTGCTGGACAGGGGGCGGGAAATGAAAAACTGTTTTTT
>NA|TRBV2|many|TRBJ1-6
CASSVTTDRLGSSPLHF
TGTGCCAGCAGTGTAACCACTGACAGGTTGGGGAGTTCACCCCTCCACTTT
>TRBD1|TRBV20-1|many|TRBJ1-1
CSASGQGGTEAFF
TGCAGTGCTAGCGGACAGGGCGGCACTGAAGCTTTCTTT
>NA|TRBV20-1|NA|TRBJ2-7
CSAPDSRKTYEQYF
TGCAGTGCCCCCGACAGCAGGAAAACCTACGAGCAGTACTTC
>NA|TRBV10-3|few|TRBJ1-1
CAISDASYEAFF
TGTGCCATCAGTGACGCCTCATATGAAGCTTTCTTT
>NA|TRBV7-2|many|TRBJ1-1
CASSPSGLNTEAFF
TGTGCCAGCAGCCCCTCCGGGTTGAACACTGAAGCTTTCTTT
>NA|TRBV28|many|TRBJ2-7
CASSDPMVRYEQYF
TGTGCCAGCAGCGACCCCATGGTAAGGTACGAGCAGTACTTC
>TRBD2|TRBV10-3|few|TRBJ2-5
CATTGTSGTQETQYF
TGTGCCACTACAGGGACTAGCGGGACCCAAGAGACCCAGTACTTC
>NA|TRBV5-1|few|TRBJ1-1
CAGTLSSGGTEAFF
TGCGCCGGCACCCTATCGTCGGGGGGCACTGAAGCTTTCTTT
>NA|TRBV27|few|TRBJ2-7
CASTAKGGAYEQYF
TGTGCCAGTACTGCGAAGGGGGGAGCCTACGAGCAGTACTTC
>TRBD2|TRBV27|many|TRBJ2-7
CASGPAGAVYEQYF
TGTGCCAGCGGTCCAGCGGGAGCCGTATACGAGCAGTACTTC
>NA|TRBV18|many|TRBJ1-2
CASSRDDYGYTF
TGTGCCAGCTCACGCGACGACTATGGCTACACCTTC
>TRBD2|TRBV7-9|NA|TRBJ2-1
CASRGTSGYYNEQFF
TGTGCCAGCAGGGGGACTAGCGGATACTACAATGAGCAGTTCTTC
>TRBD2|TRBV13|few|TRBJ2-5
CASSLPAGGGETQYF
TGTGCCAGCAGCTTACCGGCAGGCGGGGGGGAGACCCAGTACTTC
>NA|TRBV28|many|TRBJ2-7
CASRGGGNEQYF
TGTGCCAGCCGCGGTGGGGGGAACGAGCAGTACTTC
>TRBD1|TRBV12-3/TRBV12-4|NA|TRBJ2-2
CASSKGQLRLSTGELFF
TGTGCCAGCAGTAAGGGACAGTTAAGACTGAGCACCGGGGAGCTGTTTTTT
>TRBD2|TRBV20-1|many|TRBJ2-7
CSAKLAGNFYEQYF
TGCAGTGCTAAGCTAGCGGGAAATTTCTACGAGCAGTACTTC
>NA|TRBV7-9|few|TRBJ1-5
CASSQWGDQPQHF
TGTGCCAGCAGCCAATGGGGGGATCAGCCCCAGCATTTT
>NA|TRBV28|NA|TRBJ1-1
CASTINTEAFF
TGTGCCAGCACCATAAACACTGAAGCTTTCTTT
>TRBD2|TRBV6-2/TRBV6-3|many|TRBJ2-7
CASSPRPGLATRGEQYF
TGTGCCAGCAGTCCCCGCCCGGGACTAGCGACCCGTGGCGAGCAGTACTTC
>TRBD2|TRBV20-1|NA|TRBJ2-2
CSARGAGGVGELFF
TGCAGTGCTAGGGGCGCGGGAGGGGTCGGGGAGCTGTTTTTT
>NA|TRBV6-5|once|TRBJ1-5
CASSYWQGDQPQHF
TGTGCCAGCAGTTACTGGCAGGGAGATCAGCCCCAGCATTTT
>TRBD1|TRBV14|NA|TRBJ2-3
CASSQGDRRSTDTQYF
TGTGCCAGCAGCCAAGGGGACAGGAGAAGCACAGATACGCAGTATTTT
>NA|TRBV30|few|TRBJ2-5
CAWSWMGRETQYF
TGTGCCTGGAGTTGGATGGGCCGAGAGACCCAGTACTTC
>TRBD1|TRBV13|few|TRBJ2-1
CASSPLGGEGEYNEQFF
TGTGCCAGCAGCCCTCTAGGGGGCGAGGGAGAGTACAATGAGCAGTTCTTC
>NA|TRBV6-5|many|TRBJ2-1
CASSYVQGNEQFF
TGTGCCAGCAGTTACGTCCAGGGCAATGAGCAGTTCTTC
>TRBD1|TRBV6-1|NA|TRBJ1-4
CASRRGLGEKLFF
TGTGCCAGCAGGAGGGGGCTTGGTGAAAAACTGTTTTTT